This record looks at one TCR beta chain sequence and its context. Its antigen is as yet unknown. This record belongs to a study of CD8 T cells in Susac syndrome. Study-wide points: The study acknowledged a relatively small number of individuals in its TCR sequencing and HLA analysis.

Random hexamers served to reverse transcribe about 0.45 to 1 ug RNA. In TCRdb, the immunoSEQ multiplex PCR reads were re-called with MiXCR into one record per CDR3 protein. The repertoire holds around 200,000 distinct CDR3 sequences, approximately 95% seen once, with around 0.08% in the top ten. Blood CD8+ and CD4+ T cells underwent high-throughput TCR beta sequencing. Germline loops: CDR1 MNHEY, CDR2 SVGAGI. This CDR3 has 13 amino acids. V lost 8 bases and J lost 0, with 10 bases in between. This receptor was identified in a human donor with multiple sclerosis. This chain uses TRBV6-5 with TRBJ1-1; D is ambiguous. The sequenced material came from CD4+ T cells from PBMCs. The CDR3 nucleotides are TGTGCCAGCTCAGGCGGGGTGAACACTGAAGCTTTCTTT. It encodes CASSGGVNTEAFF.